A single sample is the source of the 23 T cell receptor beta chains below, sequenced in a study of T cell changes during pregnancy in multiple sclerosis. TCRdb's table, derived via immunoSEQ multiplex PCR, lists solely in-frame clones and lacks some. This table holds 65,000 to 80,000 clones, roughly nine tenths found once. Specimen: peripheral blood, collected in the third trimester of pregnancy. The receptors derive from a female donor with multiple sclerosis, enrolled in a pregnancy study.

V is TRBV5-4 and J is TRBJ1-1, with TRBD1 matching over 8 bases. This CDR3 is 15 amino acids long. V shed 4 bases, J shed 1 base, and the junction held 6 bases outside the gene matches. Germline-derived CDR1 and CDR2 are SGHNT and YYREEE (reference sequence). The CDR3 spells CASSALDRGNTEAFF. CDR3 nucleotide sequence: TGTGCCAGCAGCGCATTAGACAGGGGGAACACTGAAGCTTTCTTT.

The chain is built from TRBV9 and TRBJ1-4; 8 bases map to TRBD1. J lost 7 bases, V lost 4 bases, and 12 bases had no gene match. This CDR3 spans 16 amino acids. Germline CDR1 and CDR2: SGDLS and YYNGEE. The CDR3 loop reads CASSPGLGQGGEKLFF. The CDR3 region has the DNA TGTGCCAGCAGCCCCGGGCTAGGACAGGGAGGTGAAAAACTGTTTTTT.

The chain has TRBV2 and TRBJ2-7; D might be TRBD1 (6 bases). Germline CDR1 and CDR2: SNHLY and FYNNEI. V was cut by 4 bases and J by 6 bases, with 13 bases left in between. This CDR3 is built from 13 residues. The CDR3 spells CASSAQLGGEQYF. Here the CDR3 DNA reads TGTGCCAGCAGTGCGCAGTTAGGGGGCGAGCAGTACTTC.

V gene TRBV13 combines with J gene TRBJ2-7; maybe TRBD1 (7 bases). This CDR3 has 15 residues. Trimming removed 5 bases from V and 4 bases from J, with 18 bases in between. CDR1 PRHDT and CDR2 FYEKMQ come from the germline V gene (reference sequence). The CDR3 reads CASSPGGGGRYEQYF. In DNA, the CDR3 is TGTGCCAGCAGCCCAGGTGGAGGGGGCAGGTACGAGCAGTACTTC.

The J gene is TRBJ2-1, the V gene TRBV6-4; 9 bases are shared with TRBD2. Germline V CDR1 and CDR2: MRHNA, SNTAGT. The V gene end was trimmed by 6 bases and the J gene end by 6 bases; junction bases not matched to a gene: 6. CDR3 size: 14 residues. The CDR3 region has the DNA TGTGCCAGCAGGCGGGAGGGGGGGAGCAATGAGCAGTTCTTC. Translating gives CASRREGGSNEQFF.

This chain connects TRBV4-2 to TRBJ2-3; 8 nucleotides line up with TRBD1. The CDR3 consists of 17 residues. Germline V gene sequence: CDR1 LGHNA, CDR2 YNFKEQ. V lost 8 bases and J lost 0; bases outside the gene matches: 13. CDR3 amino acids: CASDPEDRESSTDTQYF. As DNA, the CDR3 is TGTGCCAGCGACCCTGAGGACAGGGAATCTAGCACAGATACGCAGTATTTT.

This clone came up a few times. This chain's CDR3 is CAWSRGGGADTQYF. Written as DNA, the CDR3 is TGTGCCTGGAGTAGAGGAGGGGGCGCAGATACGCAGTATTTT. V and J are TRBV30 and TRBJ2-3, with TRBD1 as a possible D gene (7 bases). V was trimmed by 2 bases and J by 4 bases, leaving 13 bases between them. CDR1 is GTSNPN, CDR2 SVGIG, per germline (reference sequence). This CDR3 comprises 14 residues.

The V call is TRBV7-2, the J call TRBJ1-1, with 7 positions matching TRBD1. This CDR3 has 14 amino acids. Germline CDR1 is SGHTA and CDR2 is FQGNSA. V lost 5 bases and J lost 7; bases outside the gene matches: 10. CDR3: CASSNLLGGLEAFF. CDR3 DNA: TGTGCCAGCAGCAACTTATTAGGGGGCCTTGAAGCTTTCTTT.

The V call is TRBV19, the J call TRBJ2-5, with TRBD2 matching 10 bases. This CDR3 is 17 amino acids long. CDR1 LNHDA and CDR2 SQIVND come from the germline V gene (reference sequence). The V segment lost 3 bases and the J segment 5 bases; nucleotides outside the gene matches: 12. In DNA form, the CDR3 reads TGTGCCAGTAGTATCTCGCTTAGCGGGAGGCTCAGGGAGACCCAGTACTTC. Its translation is CASSISLSGRLRETQYF.

V gene TRBV6-5 combines with J gene TRBJ2-7; TRBD1 agrees at 7 bases. Germline CDR1 and CDR2: MNHEY and SVGAGI. The CDR3 has 15 residues. The V gene end was trimmed by 6 bases and the J gene end by 3 bases; junction bases not matched to a gene: 11. The chain's CDR3 is CASRVQTGTRYEQYF. Here the CDR3 DNA reads TGTGCCAGCAGGGTTCAGACAGGGACCCGCTACGAGCAGTACTTC.

The chain has TRBV7-9 and TRBJ1-2, with D maybe TRBD1 (6 bases). V was pared by 0 bases and J by 0 bases, with 20 bases between. The CDR3 is 19 amino acids. Germline CDR1 SEHNR, CDR2 FQNEAQ (reference sequence). The CDR3 DNA is TGTGCCAGCAGCTTAGCCGGGGGGGCAGACAGGAAAACTAACTATGGCTACACCTTC. It specifies CASSLAGGADRKTNYGYTF.

CDR3 bases: TGTGCCAGCAGCTTGCGGGGGGAGCAGCCCCAGCATTTT. It translates to CASSLRGEQPQHF. The V gene is TRBV5-5, the J gene TRBJ1-5, with D possibly TRBD1 on 5 matching bases. Germline lookup yields CDR1 SGHKS and CDR2 YYEKEE (reference sequence). V lost 1 base to trimming and J lost 7 bases, with 9 bases between them. This CDR3 is 13 amino acids long.

The chain links TRBV10-3 to TRBJ2-5; 9 bases match TRBD2. Germline CDR1 is ENHRY and CDR2 is SYGVKD. This CDR3 contains 14 residues. Unmatched junction bases numbered 6, after V lost 8 bases and J lost 2 bases. CDR3 DNA sequence: TGTGCCATCGGTGCGGGAGGGGGGCAAGAGACCCAGTACTTC. This sequence encodes CAIGAGGGQETQYF.

The chain carries TRBV2 and TRBJ1-1, with D maybe TRBD1 (5 bases). This CDR3 has 13 residues. V lost 4 bases and J 4 bases, leaving 10 bases between the germline ends. Germline V gene sequence: CDR1 SNHLY, CDR2 FYNNEI. The CDR3 nucleotides are TGTGCCAGCAGTGTGGGGGAGGCCACTGAAGCTTTCTTT. Translation: CASSVGEATEAFF. Drawing the rest from reference TRBV2 and TRBJ1-1, the complete variable domain is EPEVTQTPSHQVTQMGQEVILRCVPISNHLYFYWYRQILGQKVEFLVSFYNNEISEKSEIFDDQFSVERPDGSNFTLKIRSTKLEDSAMYFCASSVGEATEAFFGQGTRLTVV.

V is TRBV30 and J is TRBJ2-1; D is undetermined. V was clipped by 4 bases and J by 7 bases, with 8 bases between them. The CDR3 is 11 amino acids. In germline, CDR1 is GTSNPN, CDR2 SVGIG (reference sequence). CDR3 sequence (DNA): TGTGCCTGGACATGGGCAAATGAGCAGTTCTTC. As protein: CAWTWANEQFF.

The J gene is TRBJ2-3, the V gene TRBV6-5, with TRBD1 matching 7 bases. Germline V lookup: CDR1 MNHEY, CDR2 SVGAGI. The CDR3 extends over 14 amino acids. V lost 7 bases, J lost 1 base, and 5 bases stayed unmatched. The CDR3 coding sequence is TGTGCCAGCAACCCAGGGGGTGGCACAGATACGCAGTATTTT. As protein: CASNPGGGTDTQYF.

The J gene is TRBJ2-1, the V gene TRBV4-1; no clear D gene. This CDR3 has 13 amino acids. Germline loops: CDR1 MGHRA, CDR2 YSYEKL. Between the trimmed V and J ends, which lost 0 bases and 8 bases, there was a span of 8 bases. The CDR3, as DNA: TGCGCCAGCAGCCAAGAAACCAGCGATGAGCAGTTCTTC. This translates into CASSQETSDEQFF.

The chain couples TRBV7-2 to TRBJ2-1, with 8 nucleotides matching TRBD2. Germline lookup yields CDR1 SGHTA and CDR2 FQGNSA. The CDR3 is made up of 15 amino acids. The V gene end was trimmed by 0 bases and the J gene end by 6 bases; junction bases not matched to a gene: 4. The CDR3 DNA reads as TGTGCCAGCAGCTTAGCCGGGACTAGTGGCAATGAGCAGTTCTTC. It encodes CASSLAGTSGNEQFF.

V is TRBV2 and J is TRBJ2-7; the match to TRBD1 covers 10 bases. From germline, CDR1 is SNHLY and CDR2 FYNNEI. Trimming at V came to 3 bases and at J to 5 bases, leaving 7 bases not matched to a gene. This CDR3 spans 15 amino acids. Written as DNA, the CDR3 is TGTGCCAGCAGTGATATTGGGACAGGGGCCCACGAGCAGTACTTC. Its protein is CASSDIGTGAHEQYF.

The genes are TRBV30 and TRBJ1-2; D is uncertain. The V gene's germline CDR1 is GTSNPN and CDR2 SVGIG (reference sequence). The V end lost 2 bases, the J end lost 2 bases, and 6 bases lay between the germline ends. The CDR3 totals 12 residues. This chain's CDR3 is CAWSRANYGYTF. The CDR3 bases are TGTGCCTGGAGTAGAGCCAACTATGGCTACACCTTC.

This chain joins TRBV9 and TRBJ1-1; possibly TRBD1 for D (6 bases). Germline V gives CDR1 SGDLS, CDR2 YYNGEE. The CDR3 sequence is 12 residues long. Between the trimmed V and J ends, which lost 3 bases and 12 bases, there was a span of 15 bases. CDR3 DNA sequence: TGTGCCAGCAGCGGGAGCGGACAGATTACTTTCTTT. This gives the protein CASSGSGQITFF.

The rearrangement links TRBV10-2 to TRBJ2-3, with 7 positions matching TRBD2. V gave up 4 bases and J gave up 7 bases; unmatched junction bases: 5. CDR1 is WSHSY and CDR2 is SAAADI in the germline V gene. CDR3 length: 13 amino acids. The CDR3 loop reads CASSGGGGNTQYF. CDR3 DNA sequence: TGCGCCAGCAGTGGCGGGGGAGGAAATACGCAGTATTTT.

The genes are TRBV19 and TRBJ1-2; D unclear. The CDR3 length is 14 residues. CDR1 and CDR2 (germline): LNHDA, SQIVND (reference sequence). Trimming stripped 5 bases from V and 5 bases from J, with 15 bases between. Here the CDR3 reads CASSPGTNPYGYTF. CDR3 bases: TGTGCCAGTAGTCCGGGTACAAACCCTTATGGCTACACCTTC.